This T cell receptor beta chain was retrieved from a study of T cell responses to AZD1222 COVID-19 vaccine. Germline V CDR1 and CDR2: MNHEY, SVGEGT. The V gene lost 2 bases and the J gene lost 6 bases, with 14 bases spanning the gap. The CDR3 has 15 residues. Some clones are missing from TCRdb's copy, which holds only in-frame ones; the method was immunoSEQ multiplex PCR. There are over 110,000 clones in the sample; 85% to 95% occur only once, and around 12% lies in the top ten. The source is an adult who had recovered from COVID-19. The sample here was peripheral blood, taken after recovery from COVID-19. This chain connects TRBV6-2 or TRBV6-3 to TRBJ2-1; no definite D call. This CDR3 is CASSYGGTLFNEQFF. CDR3 sequence (DNA): TGTGCCAGCAGTTACGGCGGTACCCTCTTCAATGAGCAGTTCTTC.